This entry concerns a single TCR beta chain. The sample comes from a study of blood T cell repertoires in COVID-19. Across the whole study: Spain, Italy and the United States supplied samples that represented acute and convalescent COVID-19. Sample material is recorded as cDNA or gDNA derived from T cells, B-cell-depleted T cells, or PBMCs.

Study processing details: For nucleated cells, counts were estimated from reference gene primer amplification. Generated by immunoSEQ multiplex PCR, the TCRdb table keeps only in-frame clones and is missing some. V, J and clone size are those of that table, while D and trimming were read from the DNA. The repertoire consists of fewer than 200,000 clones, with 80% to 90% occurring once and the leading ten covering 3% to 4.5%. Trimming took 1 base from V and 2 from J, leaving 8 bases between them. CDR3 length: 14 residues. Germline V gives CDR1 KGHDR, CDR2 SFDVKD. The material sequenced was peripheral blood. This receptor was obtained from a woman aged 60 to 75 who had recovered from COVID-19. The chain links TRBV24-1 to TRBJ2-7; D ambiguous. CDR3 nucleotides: TGTGCCACCAGTGATTTTAACAGCCCCTACGAGCAGTACTTC. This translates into CATSDFNSPYEQYF.